The 21 T cell receptor beta chains in this list originate from one sample, sequenced in a study of T-cell reconstitution after alpha-beta-depleted transplantation in children. Construction of the TCRbeta library involved unique molecular identifiers. TCRdb re-analysed the PCR reads in MiXCR, keeping a single row per CDR3 protein. The sample shows around 670,000 distinct CDR3 sequences, about 12% of them seen only once. The sample consisted of PBMCs, taken before TCRalphabeta/CD19-depleted stem cell transplant. The receptors here all came from a girl aged 2-15 years with congenital amegakaryocytic thrombocytopenia, due to receive a stem cell transplant.

On this clonotype: A much larger clone sits a single nucleotide away, making a read error possible. The rearrangement links TRBV5-1 to TRBJ2-7, with 12 nucleotides matching TRBD2. This CDR3 has 15 amino acids. Per the germline V gene, CDR1 is SGHRS and CDR2 is YFSETQ. CDR3 nucleotides: TGCGCCAGCAGAGACCGACTAGCGGGAGTTGACGAGCAGCACTTC. This translates into CASRDRLAGVDEQHF.

The J gene is TRBJ2-1, the V gene TRBV3-1, with D perhaps matching TRBD1 (5 bases). This CDR3 has 11 residues. Germline loops: CDR1 LGHDT, CDR2 YNNKEL (reference sequence). Trimming stripped 5 bases from V and 11 bases from J, with 10 bases between. The CDR3 nucleotides are TGTGCCAGCAGCGGGGCCCTGAAGCAGTTCTTC. It codes for CASSGALKQFF.

Only a few counts were recorded for this clonotype. The chain combines TRBV15 with TRBJ2-7; TRBD2 might be the D (6 bases). Trimming shortened V by 0 bases and J by 3 bases, and 12 bases separated the two germline ends. The CDR3 covers 15 residues. From germline, CDR1 is LNHNV and CDR2 YYDKDF (reference sequence). In nucleotides, the CDR3 is TGTGCCACCAGCAGAGATCAGGGACTGAACTACGAGCAGTACTTC. This translates into CATSRDQGLNYEQYF.

This clonotype occurred a few times. V gene TRBV25-1 combines with J gene TRBJ2-7; 10 bases match TRBD2. After removal of 4 bases from V and 12 bases from J, the junction contained 9 bases not matched to a gene. The CDR3 runs to 13 residues. Germline CDR1 and CDR2: MGHDK and SYGVNS. The CDR3 region has the DNA TGTGCCAGCAGTGCCCTAGCGGGAGATGGGCTGTACTTC. Residues: CASSALAGDGLYF.

This clonotype was picked up a small number of times. The chain combines TRBV5-1 with TRBJ2-6; D remains ambiguous. Germline V gene lookup returns CDR1 SGHRS and CDR2 YFSETQ. The CDR3 covers 14 residues. Trimming removed 2 bases from V and 3 bases from J, with 6 bases in between. Here the CDR3 reads CASSLYGGANVLTF. The CDR3 DNA follows: TGCGCCAGCAGCTTATATGGTGGGGCCAACGTCCTGACTTTC.

This clonotype was found many times. The V gene is TRBV12-3 or TRBV12-4, the J gene TRBJ2-2; possibly TRBD1 for D (5 bases). The CDR3 is 15 residues long. Trimming left V 6 bases short and J 0 bases short, with 11 bases between. The CDR3 DNA is TGTGCCAGCAGCCTGACAGCGTCGAACACCGGGGAGCTGTTTTTT. This gives the protein CASSLTASNTGELFF.

The chain employs TRBV20-1 and TRBJ2-2; perhaps TRBD1 as D (6 bases). Per the germline V gene, CDR1 is DFQATT and CDR2 is SNEGSKA (reference sequence). Trimming removed 0 bases from V and 3 bases from J, with 11 bases in between. This CDR3 region has 15 residues. The CDR3 bases are TGCAGTGCTAGAGATGCAGGGGTGTACACCGGGGAGCTGTTTTTT. Residues: CSARDAGVYTGELFF.

This clonotype was observed a handful of times. The CDR3: CASSLRAGVVTDTQYF. Here the CDR3 DNA reads TGTGCCAGCAGCCTAAGAGCGGGAGTAGTGACAGATACGCAGTATTTT. The gene calls are TRBV7-2 and TRBJ2-3; 8 nucleotides align to TRBD2. This CDR3 contains 16 residues. J was trimmed by 3 bases and V by 5 bases; bases with no gene match: 10. Germline V gene data show CDR1 as SGHTA and CDR2 as FQGNSA.

This clonotype occurred a few times. The chain links TRBV6-1 to TRBJ2-1; D might be TRBD1 (5 bases). The V and J ends lost 6 bases and 8 bases respectively, with 17 bases between them. The CDR3 has 14 amino acids. Germline CDR1 MNHNS, CDR2 SASEGT. The CDR3 DNA follows: TGTGCCAGCAGGTCCCCAGGGTCTCAGGATGAGCAGTTCTTC. Encoded protein: CASRSPGSQDEQFF.

The rearrangement links TRBV20-1 to TRBJ2-1, with D maybe TRBD1 (5 bases). Germline assignment: CDR1 DFQATT and CDR2 SNEGSKA (reference sequence). The V gene lost 6 bases and the J gene lost 5 bases, with 26 bases spanning the gap. The CDR3 sequence is 17 residues long. The CDR3 loop is CSADIAGKFALDNEQFF. The CDR3 DNA reads as TGCAGTGCCGACATAGCAGGGAAATTCGCTCTGGACAATGAGCAGTTCTTC.

This clonotype was recorded at least ten times. The V call is TRBV20-1, the J call TRBJ2-7; D ambiguous. Germline V gene data show CDR1 as DFQATT and CDR2 as SNEGSKA (reference sequence). Trimming shortened V by 5 bases and J by 4 bases, and 12 bases separated the two germline ends. This CDR3 is built from 12 residues. The CDR3 here is CSAFLWGYEQYF. The DNA for the CDR3 is TGCAGTGCTTTTCTCTGGGGATACGAGCAGTACTTC.

This clonotype has ten or more counts. This chain uses TRBV20-1 with TRBJ2-3; unclear D gene. V was clipped by 2 bases and J by 4 bases, with 4 bases between them. The CDR3 is made up of 11 amino acids. Germline-derived CDR1 and CDR2 are DFQATT and SNEGSKA (reference sequence). CDR3 residues: CSARRPDTQYF. CDR3 bases: TGCAGTGCTAGACGGCCAGATACGCAGTATTTT.

CDR3 sequence (DNA): TGTGCCAGCAGTTTCTTGGGTCCGGCTGACGAGCAGTACTTC. Its protein is CASSFLGPADEQYF. The gene calls are TRBV27 and TRBJ2-7; D unclear. The germline gives CDR1 MNHEY, CDR2 SMNVEV (reference sequence). Trimming shortened V by 3 bases and J by 5 bases, and 14 bases separated the two germline ends. The CDR3 is made up of 14 amino acids.

This clonotype was counted many times. The V gene is TRBV21-1, the J gene TRBJ2-7; TRBD1, the table's D call, was not compared with the DNA. TRBV21-1 is listed as a pseudogene. The CDR3 length is 14 residues. CDR3 bases: TGTGCCAGCAGCAAGGGGCAAGGATCCTACGAGCAGTACTTC. Its protein is CASSKGQGSYEQYF.

This chain links TRBV5-4 with TRBJ1-2; D not certain. The CDR3 length is 13 residues. V dropped 4 bases and J dropped 8 bases, with 15 bases sitting between them. CDR1 and CDR2 from the germline V gene are SGHNT and YYREEE (reference sequence). The CDR3 DNA is TGTGCCAGCAGCCCAAGGACGTCGGGCGGCTACACCTTC. The encoded protein is CASSPRTSGGYTF.

The rearrangement joins TRBV6-1 to TRBJ2-7; D is uncertain. CDR1 is MNHNS, CDR2 SASEGT, per germline. CDR3 length: 13 residues. Trimming took off 3 bases at V and 4 bases at J, with 10 bases between the two ends. The CDR3 DNA sequence: TGTGCCAGCAGTGATGTCTTCAGTTACGAGCAGTACTTC. Amino acid sequence: CASSDVFSYEQYF.

This clonotype was seen at least ten times. CDR3 sequence reads: CASSLRRSTEAFF. CDR3 nucleotide sequence: TGCGCCAGCAGCTTGCGGCGTAGCACTGAAGCTTTCTTT. The rearrangement uses TRBV5-1 and TRBJ1-1; D remains ambiguous. Germline CDR1 SGHRS, CDR2 YFSETQ. This CDR3 has 13 residues. V dropped 1 base and J dropped 4 bases, with 8 bases sitting between them.

The genes are TRBV20-1 and TRBJ2-5, with 8 nucleotides matching TRBD1. In germline, CDR1 is DFQATT, CDR2 SNEGSKA (reference sequence). The length of the CDR3 is 16 residues. V was pared by 6 bases and J by 2 bases, with 14 bases of the junction left unmatched. The CDR3 nucleotides are TGCAGTGCAGGGACAGGTACCCTCGTCGGACAAGAGACCCAGTACTTC. Translated: CSAGTGTLVGQETQYF.

This clonotype was counted at least ten times. The chain carries TRBV7-3 and TRBJ2-3; D gene unclear. The CDR3 covers 13 residues. The germline CDR1 and CDR2 sequences are SGHTA and FQGTGA. Trimming took 6 bases from V and 0 from J, leaving 7 bases between them. The CDR3 sequence is CASSSISTDTQYF. CDR3 DNA: TGTGCCAGCAGTTCAATTAGCACAGATACGCAGTATTTT.

This clonotype was recorded a few times. The chain employs TRBV7-9 and TRBJ1-3, with D unresolved. The CDR3 has 15 residues. The V end was cut by 5 bases, the J end by 0 bases, with 11 bases between. The germline V gene has CDR1 SEHNR and CDR2 FQNEAQ (reference sequence). The CDR3 loop reads CASSPGPYSGNTIYF. In DNA form, the CDR3 reads TGTGCCAGCAGCCCCGGGCCGTACTCTGGAAACACCATATATTTT.

This clonotype has just a few counts. This chain connects TRBV12-5 to TRBJ2-5; a weak D match, TRBD2 (6 bases). Trimming took off 3 bases at V and 2 bases at J, with 16 bases between the two ends. Germline CDR1 reads LGHNT; CDR2 reads FRNRAP. CDR3 length equals 16 residues. CDR3 region: CASGFDPLGGQETQYF. The CDR3 DNA sequence: TGTGCTAGTGGTTTCGACCCCCTCGGAGGGCAAGAGACCCAGTACTTC.